Following are 26 T cell receptor beta chains from one sample sequenced in a study of blood T cell repertoires in COVID-19. Measured with immunoSEQ multiplex PCR; TCRdb has only the in-frame clones, and not every one. The sample records roughly 99,000 clones, more than 80% being singletons. Sequences were obtained from peripheral blood. These receptors were taken from a man aged 40-50 years with active or convalescent COVID-19.

This chain links TRBV5-1 with TRBJ1-1; D remains ambiguous. Germline lookup yields CDR1 SGHRS and CDR2 YFSETQ. The germline V and J ends were trimmed by 4 bases and 1 base, with 14 bases remaining between them. The length of the CDR3 is 15 residues. The CDR3 reads CASSVAGWANTEAFF. The CDR3 DNA reads TGCGCCAGCAGCGTGGCGGGGTGGGCGAACACTGAAGCTTTCTTT.

V is TRBV28 and J is TRBJ2-1, with 8 nucleotides matching TRBD2. The J segment lost 9 bases and the V segment lost 6 bases, leaving 7 bases of the junction unmatched. The CDR3 totals 13 residues. The germline V gene encodes CDR1 MDHEN and CDR2 SYDVKM. CDR3 nucleotides: TGTGCCAGCAGGGAGCGGGAGTGGGGTGAGCAGTTCTTC. Translation gives CASREREWGEQFF.

The chain couples TRBV19 to TRBJ1-5; D is perhaps TRBD1 (5 bases). The V gene's germline CDR1 is LNHDA and CDR2 SQIVND (reference sequence). V lost 0 bases and J lost 9, with 12 bases in between. This CDR3 contains 14 residues. In nucleotides, the CDR3 is TGTGCCAGTAGTATAGAACAGGTTGGACGGCCCCAGCATTTT. As protein: CASSIEQVGRPQHF.

This CDR3 reads CASSTAALPGANVLTF. The CDR3, as DNA: TGTGCCAGCAGCACGGCGGCCCTCCCTGGGGCCAACGTCCTGACTTTC. The chain joins TRBV11-2 to TRBJ2-6; D call uncertain. CDR1 is SGHAT, CDR2 FQNNGV, per germline. V lost 5 bases and J 2 bases, leaving 13 bases between the germline ends. This CDR3 contains 16 residues.

The gene calls are TRBV4-2 and TRBJ2-1, with D tentatively TRBD1 (6 bases). V was pared by 4 bases and J by 4 bases, with 14 bases between. The germline V gene encodes CDR1 LGHNA and CDR2 YNFKEQ. This CDR3 has 15 residues. The CDR3 DNA sequence: TGTGCCAGCAGCCTGAACCAGGGGCCATACAATGAGCAGTTCTTC. This sequence encodes CASSLNQGPYNEQFF.

A word on this clone: Its ends do not fully match the called genes, so a read error is possible. The chain uses TRBV7-7 and TRBJ1-3, with D uncertain. Germline V gene data show CDR1 as SSHAT and CDR2 as FNYEAQ (reference sequence). This CDR3 is 17 amino acids long. CDR3 region: CASSSPKSGLAGNTIYF. CDR3 in DNA: TGTGCTAGCAGCTCCCCGAAGTCAGGACTCGCTGGAAACACCATATATTTT.

This sequence joins TRBV3-1 (or the pseudogene TRBV3-2) and TRBJ2-2; 9 bases match TRBD2. Germline CDR1 is LGHDT and CDR2 is YNNKEL (reference sequence). The V gene end was trimmed by 4 bases and the J gene end by 8 bases; junction bases not matched to a gene: 2. CDR3 length: 13 residues. CDR3 protein: CASSPSGNGELFF. Written as DNA, the CDR3 is TGTGCCAGCAGCCCTAGCGGGAATGGGGAGCTGTTTTTT.

This chain uses TRBV7-8 with TRBJ2-3; 10 nucleotides match TRBD1. CDR1 is SGHVS and CDR2 is FQNEAQ in the germline V gene. The CDR3 length is 14 residues. Unmatched junction bases numbered 6, after V lost 7 bases and J lost 5 bases. The CDR3 loop is CASTLTGGRDTQYF. The CDR3, as DNA: TGTGCCAGCACCTTGACAGGGGGCCGAGATACGCAGTATTTT.

The chain combines TRBV30 with TRBJ2-2, with D possibly TRBD1 on 6 matching bases. The CDR3 is made up of 13 amino acids. From germline, CDR1 is GTSNPN and CDR2 SVGIG (reference sequence). V lost 2 bases and J 6 bases, leaving 10 bases between the germline ends. The CDR3: CAWSPQGSGELFF. The CDR3 DNA reads TGTGCCTGGAGTCCACAGGGTTCCGGGGAGCTGTTTTTT.

The chain links TRBV19 to TRBJ1-4; D gene uncertain. The CDR3 runs to 16 residues. V was clipped by 3 bases and J by 2 bases, with 13 bases between them. The germline V gene has CDR1 LNHDA and CDR2 SQIVND (reference sequence). The CDR3 region has the DNA TGTGCCAGTAGTATGCCCCGCGGGTACACTAATGAAAAACTGTTTTTT. This codes for CASSMPRGYTNEKLFF. The full variable domain, in which reference TRBV19 and TRBJ1-4 provide the parts outside the CDR3, is DGGITQSPKYLFRKEGQNVTLSCEQNLNHDAMYWYRQDPGQGLRLIYYSQIVNDFQKGDIAEGYSVSREKKESFPLTVTSAQKNPTAFYLCASSMPRGYTNEKLFFGSGTQLSVL.

The gene calls are TRBV30 and TRBJ2-7; 7 bases fit TRBD1. The CDR3 has 14 residues. The germline V gene has CDR1 GTSNPN and CDR2 SVGIG (reference sequence). J gave up 0 bases and V 1 base, and 3 bases lay outside the gene matches. CDR3 loop: CAWSGGGYSYEQYF. CDR3 DNA: TGTGCCTGGAGTGGAGGGGGCTACTCCTACGAGCAGTACTTC.

The V and J genes are TRBV20-1 and TRBJ2-7, with D perhaps TRBD2 (6 bases). The CDR3 has 11 amino acids. V dropped 6 bases and J dropped 7 bases, with 13 bases sitting between them. Germline V gene lookup returns CDR1 DFQATT and CDR2 SNEGSKA (reference sequence). The CDR3, as DNA: TGCAGTGCCATGGACTACCCGGAGCAGTACTTC. The encoded protein is CSAMDYPEQYF.

CDR3 sequence (DNA): TGTGCCAGCATAAGCCTTTCTAGCACAGATACGCAGTATTTT. Its translation is CASISLSSTDTQYF. The genes are TRBV7-9 and TRBJ2-3, with D hard to call. With 7 bases removed from V and 0 bases from J, the gap between germline ends came to 11 bases. The CDR3 totals 14 residues. From germline, CDR1 is SEHNR and CDR2 FQNEAQ (reference sequence). The variable domain in full, completed from reference TRBV7-9 and TRBJ2-3, reads DTGVSQNPRHKITKRGQNVTFRCDPISEHNRLYWYRQTLGQGPEFLTYFQNEAQLEKSRLLSDRFSAERPKGSFSTLEIQRTEQGDSAMYLCASISLSSTDTQYFGPGTRLTVL.

This clone was detected only a few times. The chain links TRBV10-2 to TRBJ2-7; TRBD2 aligns across 11 bases. The CDR3 length is 15 residues. Germline assignment: CDR1 WSHSY and CDR2 SAAADI. With V trimmed by 6 bases and J by 4 bases, 8 bases remained unmatched. The CDR3 region is CASSDPASGRYEQYF. The CDR3 DNA reads as TGCGCCAGCAGCGACCCGGCTAGCGGGAGGTACGAGCAGTACTTC.

This chain links TRBV6-5 with TRBJ2-3; 7 bases fit TRBD1. Trimming at V came to 6 bases and at J to 4 bases, leaving 7 bases not matched to a gene. The CDR3 has 14 residues. Germline CDR1 MNHEY, CDR2 SVGAGI. CDR3 sequence reads: CASSVFTGADTQYF. The CDR3 DNA reads as TGTGCCAGCAGCGTTTTTACAGGGGCAGATACGCAGTATTTT.

The chain recombines TRBV2 with TRBJ1-6; weak D call: TRBD1 (5 bases). Trimming stripped 10 bases from V and 13 bases from J, with 17 bases between. Germline CDR1 and CDR2: SNHLY and FYNNEI. CDR3 length: 12 amino acids. The DNA for the CDR3 is TGTGCCACTGACCAGGGAATGGGGCCCCTCCACTTT. It is translated as CATDQGMGPLHF.

This chain links TRBV5-4 with TRBJ2-5; 7 bases are shared with TRBD1. There are 16 residues in the CDR3. The germline V gene encodes CDR1 SGHNT and CDR2 YYREEE (reference sequence). V shed 0 bases, J shed 4 bases, and the junction held 9 bases outside the gene matches. The CDR3 region is CASSLGDSRGGETQYF. CDR3 nucleotide sequence: TGTGCCAGCAGCTTGGGGGACAGTAGGGGTGGAGAGACCCAGTACTTC.

The chain joins TRBV5-4 to TRBJ2-5, with 9 bases aligning to TRBD2. The CDR3 runs to 14 residues. The V segment lost 1 base and the J segment 7 bases; nucleotides outside the gene matches: 5. Germline assignment: CDR1 SGHNT and CDR2 YYREEE (reference sequence). CDR3 residues: CASSLHAGGGTQYF. The CDR3 DNA is TGTGCCAGCAGCTTGCACGCGGGAGGGGGGACCCAGTACTTC. Full variable domain (remainder filled in from reference TRBV5-4 and TRBJ2-5): ETGVTQSPTHLIKTRGQQVTLRCSSQSGHNTVSWYQQALGQGPQFIFQYYREEENGRGNFPPRFSGLQFPNYSSELNVNALELDDSALYLCASSLHAGGGTQYFGPGTRLLVL.

The rearrangement joins TRBV5-1 to TRBJ1-2; 7 nucleotides align to TRBD1. Germline CDR1 SGHRS, CDR2 YFSETQ. The CDR3 covers 15 residues. Trimming took 0 bases from V and 8 from J; bases not matched to a gene: 10. The CDR3 DNA sequence: TGCGCCAGCAGCTTGGGAGGACAGGAGTCGCTAGGCTACACCTTC. This translates into CASSLGGQESLGYTF.

This chain links TRBV5-6 with TRBJ2-7; tentatively, D is TRBD2 (6 bases). V lost 2 bases, J lost 0 bases, and 9 bases lay in between. CDR1 SGHDT and CDR2 YYEEEE come from the germline V gene. The CDR3 is made up of 14 amino acids. The CDR3 region is CASSLSGLSYEQYF. CDR3 DNA sequence: TGTGCCAGCAGCTTAAGCGGGCTCTCCTACGAGCAGTACTTC.

The gene calls are TRBV10-3 and TRBJ1-4; maybe TRBD1 (6 bases). V gave up 8 bases and J gave up 5 bases, with 9 bases separating them. CDR1 is ENHRY and CDR2 is SYGVKD in the germline V gene. The CDR3 totals 12 residues. The CDR3 DNA follows: TGTGCCATCGGACAGATAAATGAAAAACTGTTTTTT. Amino acid sequence: CAIGQINEKLFF.

V usage is TRBV3-1 (or the pseudogene TRBV3-2) and J usage is TRBJ2-1, with TRBD2 identical over 7 bases. The CDR3 loop spans 15 amino acids. Germline assignment: CDR1 LGHDT and CDR2 YNNKEL (reference sequence). The V segment lost 3 bases and the J segment 13 bases; nucleotides outside the gene matches: 15. CDR3 nucleotides: TGTGCCAGCAGCCAGACGGGACTACGACTAAGAAACCAGTTCTTC. The encoded protein is CASSQTGLRLRNQFF.

The chain recombines TRBV18 with TRBJ2-3, with D hard to call. The CDR3 covers 14 residues. The V end lost 3 bases, the J end lost 2 bases, and 9 bases lay between the germline ends. Looked up from germline, CDR1 is KGHSH and CDR2 is LQKENI. CDR3 DNA sequence: TGTGCCAGCTCACCCAGTCTTAACACAGATACGCAGTATTTT. Its translation is CASSPSLNTDTQYF.

This chain connects TRBV28 to TRBJ1-2, with D uncertain. Germline assignment: CDR1 MDHEN and CDR2 SYDVKM. The CDR3 has 12 residues. V shed 5 bases and J shed 4 bases, with 8 bases lying between them. As DNA, the CDR3 is TGTGCCAGCAGTCCCTCCGGCTATGGCTACACCTTC. Its translation is CASSPSGYGYTF.

This clone has only a few counts. The chain carries TRBV10-2 and TRBJ2-2; a possible D gene is TRBD1 (6 bases). Germline assignment: CDR1 WSHSY and CDR2 SAAADI. Trimming took 3 bases from V and 2 from J, leaving 7 bases between them. CDR3 length: 14 amino acids. The CDR3 loop is CASSEQGNTGELFF. The CDR3 nucleotides read TGCGCCAGCAGTGAACAGGGTAACACCGGGGAGCTGTTTTTT.

This clone was counted a few times. This chain links TRBV9 with TRBJ1-2; TRBD1 matches at 8 bases. The germline V gene encodes CDR1 SGDLS and CDR2 YYNGEE. V lost 4 bases, J lost 7 bases, and 6 bases stayed unmatched. The CDR3 consists of 13 residues. CDR3 sequence (DNA): TGTGCCAGCAGCACAGGGGGATTGGGTGGCTACACCTTC. Translating gives CASSTGGLGGYTF.